This TCR beta chain derives from a study of siplizumab effects on memory and regulatory T cells. Concerning this clone itself: Its antigen is still unknown.

The CDR3 contains 13 residues. Per germline, CDR1 LNHDA and CDR2 SQIVND (reference sequence). Trimming shortened V by 5 bases and J by 5 bases, and 13 bases separated the two germline ends. Produced via immunoSEQ multiplex PCR; TCRdb's table is partial and in-frame only. This sample has some 100,000 clones, with more than 85% found just once. Study-wide results and caveats: No more than a minor fraction of alloreactive clones could be traced back to unstimulated subsets.

This receptor was taken from a human donor in good health. Some clones in this sample may be carry-over from other donors' samples. The V and J genes are TRBV19 and TRBJ2-7; the D is unclear. Sequencing was carried out using CD4+ T cells sorted from blood. The CDR3 reads CASSWGRAHEQYF. DNA for the CDR3: TGTGCCAGTAGTTGGGGAAGAGCCCACGAGCAGTACTTC.